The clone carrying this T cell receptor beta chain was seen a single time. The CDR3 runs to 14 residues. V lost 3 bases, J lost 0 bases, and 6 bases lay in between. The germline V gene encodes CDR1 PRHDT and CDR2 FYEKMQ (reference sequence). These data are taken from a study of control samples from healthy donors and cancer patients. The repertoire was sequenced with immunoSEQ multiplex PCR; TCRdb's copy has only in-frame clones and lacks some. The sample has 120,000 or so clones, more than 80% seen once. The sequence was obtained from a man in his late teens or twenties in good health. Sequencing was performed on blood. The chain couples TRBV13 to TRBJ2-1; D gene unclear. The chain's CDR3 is CASSLPSSYNEQFF. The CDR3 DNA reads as TGTGCCAGCAGCTTGCCAAGCTCCTACAATGAGCAGTTCTTC.